This T cell receptor beta chain was observed in a study of radiotherapy plus CTLA-4 blockade in lung cancer. Whole-study context: An objective response was seen in around 17% of patients, and disease control in around 31%.

Measured with immunoSEQ multiplex PCR; TCRdb has only the in-frame clones, and not every one. The sample yields about 73,000 clones, around 90% seen once. On this clone: Its antigen is not known.

The CDR3 runs 13 residues. Trimming stripped 6 bases from V and 2 bases from J, with 11 bases between. Germline assignment: CDR1 MNHEY and CDR2 SVGAGI. Patients had chemo-refractory metastatic non-small-cell lung cancer and received focal radiation plus CTLA-4 blockade that used ipilimumab. The study, taken as a whole, reports: After treatment with radiotherapy plus ipilimumab, TCR clones that came from the tumor expanded in blood. Strongest reported response predictors: early blood clone changes and post-radiation interferon-beta.

The chain uses TRBV6-5 and TRBJ2-7, with D perhaps TRBD2 (6 bases). This specimen was peripheral blood, taken from a patient treated with radiotherapy plus ipilimumab. The receptor was derived from a human donor with non-small cell lung cancer that progressed on radiotherapy plus ipilimumab. CDR3 region: CASRTGGAYEQYF. CDR3 DNA sequence: TGTGCCAGCAGAACCGGCGGGGCCTACGAGCAGTACTTC.